Below are 7 T cell receptor beta chains sequenced from a single sample in a study of OX40 agonist ivuxolimab in advanced cancers. TCRdb keeps only in-frame clones here, not all; method: immunoSEQ multiplex PCR. The sample records tens of thousands of clones, over 70% being singletons. The sample in question was CD4+ or CD8+ T cells sorted from blood, obtained in a trial of the OX40 agonist ivuxolimab. Receptor source: an adult with an advanced solid tumor such as melanoma, head and neck, liver or kidney cancer.

The chain links TRBV19 to TRBJ2-3; TRBD1 or TRBD2 may be the D gene (5 bases each). From germline, CDR1 is LNHDA and CDR2 SQIVND (reference sequence). Trimming left V 3 bases short and J 7 bases short, with 11 bases between. The CDR3 is 13 amino acids. The CDR3 reads CASSMAGTNTQYF. CDR3 bases: TGTGCCAGTAGTATGGCAGGGACGAATACGCAGTATTTT.

The chain is built from TRBV6-5 and TRBJ2-5, with no clear D. Trimming took 3 bases from V and 2 from J, leaving 7 bases between them. CDR3 length equals 13 residues. From germline, CDR1 is MNHEY and CDR2 SVGAGI. This CDR3 reads CASSYYEQETQYF. The CDR3, as DNA: TGTGCCAGCAGTTATTATGAGCAAGAGACCCAGTACTTC.

The rearrangement joins TRBV5-8 to TRBJ2-6; D possibly corresponds to TRBD1 (6 bases). Trimming shortened V by 1 base and J by 5 bases, and 13 bases separated the two germline ends. There are 16 residues in the CDR3. Germline CDR1 reads SGHTS; CDR2 reads YDEGEE. This CDR3 reads CASSLPGGVWANVLTF. CDR3 DNA: TGTGCCAGCAGCTTGCCTGGGGGCGTGTGGGCCAACGTCCTGACTTTC. Supplemented by reference TRBV5-8 and TRBJ2-6, the full variable domain reads EAGVTQSPTHLIKTRGQQATLRCSPISGHTSVYWYQQALGLGLQFLLWYDEGEERNRGNFPPRFSGRQFPNYSSELNVNALELEDSALYLCASSLPGGVWANVLTFGAGSRLTVL.

This clone appeared a single time. The chain links TRBV5-1 to TRBJ2-3; TRBD2 matches 12 bases. From germline, CDR1 is SGHRS and CDR2 YFSETQ. This CDR3 has 18 residues. V trimming: 1 base; J trimming: 6 bases; junction bases outside the gene matches: 12. The CDR3 region has the DNA TGCGCCAGCAGCTTGTCGGGGACTAGCGGGTCTCTGGCGGATACGCAGTATTTT. Its protein is CASSLSGTSGSLADTQYF.

This clone was seen a single time. The chain is built from TRBV20-1 and TRBJ2-5; D not resolved. CDR1 and CDR2 from the germline V gene are DFQATT and SNEGSKA (reference sequence). The CDR3 has 11 residues. V lost 8 bases and J 1 base, leaving 8 bases between the germline ends. The CDR3 region has the DNA TGCAGTTCCAGGCTCCAAGAGACCCAGTACTTC. Protein sequence: CSSRLQETQYF.

The V and J genes are TRBV5-1 and TRBJ1-2; possible D gene TRBD1, 5 bases. Trimming left V 0 bases short and J 0 bases short, with 12 bases between. In germline, CDR1 is SGHRS, CDR2 YFSETQ. The CDR3 is 16 amino acids. The CDR3 loop is CASSLEGRRTNYGYTF. The DNA of the CDR3 is TGCGCCAGCAGCTTGGAGGGGCGTCGCACTAACTATGGCTACACCTTC. Filled out from reference TRBV5-1 and TRBJ1-2, the complete variable domain reads KAGVTQTPRYLIKTRGQQVTLSCSPISGHRSVSWYQQTPGQGLQFLFEYFSETQRNKGNFPGRFSGRQFSNSRSEMNVSTLELGDSALYLCASSLEGRRTNYGYTFGSGTRLTVV.

The chain combines TRBV12-5 with TRBJ2-1; D might be TRBD1 (6 bases). The germline V and J ends were trimmed by 5 bases and 7 bases, with 15 bases remaining between them. The V gene's germline CDR1 is LGHNT and CDR2 FRNRAP. CDR3 size: 14 residues. The CDR3 nucleotides read TGTGCTAGTGGTAAACAGACAGGACCGAATGAGCAGTTCTTC. The encoded protein is CASGKQTGPNEQFF.